This TCR beta chain was documented in a study of cytomegalovirus exposure and HLA in healthy donors. As to this clone: The antigen is undetermined.

The CDR3 consists of 16 residues. The ends lost 3 bases at V and 1 base at J; junction bases unmatched: 7. CDR1 is MNHEY, CDR2 SMNVEV, per germline (reference sequence). Study outcomes and limitations: Under 20,000 TCR beta sequences were associated with HLA alleles at 0.05 false discovery rate in a later analysis.

Vbeta (60) and Jbeta (13) primers were used in the PCR. The repertoire was sequenced with immunoSEQ multiplex PCR; TCRdb's copy has only in-frame clones and lacks some. The listing records under 100,000 clones. The sequence was obtained from a man younger than 40 in good health and CMV-seronegative. Sequencing used PBMCs. V is TRBV27 and J is TRBJ1-1, with TRBD1 matching over 8 bases. The CDR3 region is CASSFLGQGPNTEAFF. Here the CDR3 DNA reads TGTGCCAGCAGTTTTTTAGGACAGGGCCCGAACACTGAAGCTTTCTTT.